Listed here are 16 T cell receptor beta chains from one sample, sequenced in a study of blood T cell repertoires in COVID-19. Generated by immunoSEQ multiplex PCR, the TCRdb table keeps only in-frame clones and is missing some. The sample has 100,000 to 140,000 clones; around nine tenths are singletons. The source material was peripheral blood. Source of these receptors: a woman aged 30 to 39 with acute or convalescent COVID-19.

This sequence joins TRBV6-6 and TRBJ2-7; 7 bases align to TRBD1. The CDR3 totals 13 residues. Losses at the gene ends were 5 bases for V and 4 bases for J; bases not matched to a gene: 5. Germline V CDR1 and CDR2: MNHNY, SVGAGI (reference sequence). The CDR3 DNA is TGTGCCAGCAGTAACAGGGGTTGGTACGAGCAGTACTTC. It translates to CASSNRGWYEQYF.

In this sample, this clone turned up a few times. V is TRBV7-3 and J is TRBJ1-1; D remains ambiguous. The germline gives CDR1 SGHTA, CDR2 FQGTGA. This CDR3 region has 13 residues. Trimming removed 2 bases from V and 1 base from J, with 5 bases in between. CDR3 DNA sequence: TGTGCCAGCAGCTTAGAACAGAACACTGAAGCTTTCTTT. Its protein product is CASSLEQNTEAFF.

This rearrangement joins TRBV28 to TRBJ1-6; perhaps TRBD1 as D (5 bases). V dropped 6 bases and J dropped 10 bases, with 13 bases sitting between them. Germline CDR1 MDHEN, CDR2 SYDVKM. CDR3 length: 13 amino acids. This CDR3 reads CASSRSGLSPLHF. The CDR3, as DNA: TGTGCCAGCAGCCGGTCAGGGTTATCACCCCTCCACTTT.

This clone was seen once. The gene calls are TRBV6-5 and TRBJ1-2; 8 bases match TRBD1. V lost 3 bases, J lost 7 bases, and 13 bases stayed unmatched. The germline CDR1 and CDR2 sequences are MNHEY and SVGAGI. CDR3 length: 16 residues. The chain's CDR3 is CASSYSVRGRVGGYTF. CDR3 nucleotide sequence: TGTGCCAGCAGTTATTCTGTCAGGGGGCGAGTCGGTGGCTACACCTTC.

The chain joins TRBV6-5 to TRBJ1-6, with D unclear. The V end was cut by 5 bases, the J end by 9 bases, with 17 bases between. The length of the CDR3 is 15 residues. Germline CDR1 and CDR2: MNHEY and SVGAGI. CDR3 region: CASSIQTYMGSPLHF. CDR3 nucleotide sequence: TGTGCCAGCAGTATCCAGACATACATGGGTTCACCCCTCCACTTT.

The CDR3 DNA follows: TGTGCCAGCAGCTTAGCGATTGCCGGGACAGGGAACTATGGCTACACCTTC. Protein: CASSLAIAGTGNYGYTF. The gene calls are TRBV7-9 and TRBJ1-2; TRBD1 matches at 9 bases. Germline CDR1 and CDR2: SEHNR and FQNEAQ (reference sequence). The CDR3 runs 17 residues. The V and J ends lost 0 bases and 2 bases, in that order; junction bases with no gene match: 7.

CDR3: CASSSGQIPYEQYF. CDR3 sequence (DNA): TGTGCCAGCAGTTCAGGACAGATACCATACGAGCAGTACTTC. The chain joins TRBV28 to TRBJ2-7, with D tentatively TRBD1 (6 bases). The germline V and J ends were trimmed by 4 bases and 4 bases, with 14 bases remaining between them. Germline V gene lookup returns CDR1 MDHEN and CDR2 SYDVKM. CDR3 length equals 14 residues.

This clone appeared once. The rearrangement joins TRBV13 to TRBJ2-3, with 8 nucleotides matching TRBD2. Germline lookup yields CDR1 PRHDT and CDR2 FYEKMQ (reference sequence). V lost 4 bases, J lost 3 bases, and 6 bases stayed unmatched. The CDR3 consists of 15 residues. The CDR3 DNA sequence: TGTGCCAGCAGCTCCGGGACTAGGTTGACAGATACGCAGTATTTT. As protein: CASSSGTRLTDTQYF.

V is TRBV24-1 and J is TRBJ2-7; no firm D call. The V gene's germline CDR1 is KGHDR and CDR2 SFDVKD. The CDR3 has 15 residues. V was shortened by 2 bases and J by 5 bases, with 15 bases between the two germline ends. This CDR3 reads CATSDSQVFRNEQYF. The CDR3, as DNA: TGTGCCACCAGTGATTCGCAGGTTTTTCGAAACGAGCAGTACTTC.

V usage is TRBV15 and J usage is TRBJ1-6; no reliable D call. The V gene's germline CDR1 is LNHNV and CDR2 YYDKDF (reference sequence). The CDR3 is 18 amino acids. With 3 bases removed from V and 1 base from J, the gap between germline ends came to 16 bases. For the CDR3, the DNA is TGTGCCACCAGCAGGGCCCCTCGAAAACAGTCCTATAATTCACCCCTCCACTTT. Residues: CATSRAPRKQSYNSPLHF.

The rearrangement links TRBV7-2 to TRBJ2-5, with a weak D call TRBD2 (6 bases). V was cut by 3 bases and J by 5 bases, with 13 bases left in between. The germline CDR1 and CDR2 sequences are SGHTA and FQGNSA. This CDR3 contains 14 residues. CDR3 DNA sequence: TGTGCCAGCAGCTTCCGGGAGAATTCGGAGACCCAGTACTTC. Translation gives CASSFRENSETQYF.

V gene TRBV11-3 combines with J gene TRBJ1-3; D not certain. The CDR3 runs 15 residues. CDR1 is SGHNT, CDR2 YENEEA, per germline. The ends were cut back, 3 bases at V and 4 bases at J, with 13 bases in the middle. The CDR3 DNA reads TGTGCCAGCAGCTTTAGGCGGGGTCTCGGAAACACCATATATTTT. This encodes CASSFRRGLGNTIYF. The full variable domain, in which reference TRBV11-3 and TRBJ1-3 provide the parts outside the CDR3, is EAGVVQSPRYKIIEKKQPVAFWCNPISGHNTLYWYLQNLGQGPELLIRYENEEAVDDSQLPKDRFSAERLKGVDSTLKIQPAELGDSAVYLCASSFRRGLGNTIYFGEGSWLTVV.

The count of this clone is one. The chain uses TRBV2 and TRBJ1-2; 7 bases are a match to TRBD1. Trimming took 6 bases from V and 8 from J; bases not matched to a gene: 15. CDR1 SNHLY and CDR2 FYNNEI come from the germline V gene. The CDR3 has 15 residues. CDR3 nucleotide sequence: TGTGCCAGCAGGGGACCTTACGACAGGGCAGGAGGCTACACCTTC. It translates to CASRGPYDRAGGYTF.

This rearrangement joins TRBV18 to TRBJ2-1; 7 bases align to TRBD2. Trimming cost V 3 bases and J 10 bases; bases outside gene matches: 12. The CDR3 runs to 15 residues. Per germline, CDR1 KGHSH and CDR2 LQKENI. In DNA form, the CDR3 reads TGTGCCAGCTCACCTGGGAGGGATGGGTATATGGAGCAGTTCTTC. This sequence encodes CASSPGRDGYMEQFF.

This chain connects TRBV12-5 to TRBJ1-4; 9 bases map to TRBD1. The J segment lost 6 bases and the V segment lost 2 bases, leaving 10 bases of the junction unmatched. Germline CDR1 LGHNT, CDR2 FRNRAP. The length of the CDR3 is 17 residues. CDR3 coding DNA: TGTGCTAGTGGTTTGTTCATCAGGGGACAGGGATATGAAAAACTGTTTTTT. Amino acid sequence: CASGLFIRGQGYEKLFF.

This clone was picked up a small number of times. CDR3 region: CASSQDPRSNQPQHF. CDR3 nucleotides: TGCGCCAGCAGCCAAGATCCACGGTCAAATCAGCCCCAGCATTTT. The chain employs TRBV4-1 and TRBJ1-5; D is ambiguous. With 0 bases removed from V and 4 bases from J, the gap between germline ends came to 10 bases. The CDR3 sequence is 15 residues long. The germline CDR1 and CDR2 sequences are MGHRA and YSYEKL.